The 5 T cell receptor beta chains given below trace back to one sample, sequenced in a study of shared T cell receptors in the human thymus. The assay was immunoSEQ multiplex PCR, and TCRdb's table has in-frame clones only and misses some. This table holds hundreds of thousands of clones, about 87% found once. This same sample was also part of a study on human thymus T cells.

The sample comprised thymocytes. The receptors shown here come from a boy under two years old with a congenital heart defect.

The chain couples TRBV9 to TRBJ2-1; 7 positions agree with TRBD2. This CDR3 comprises 15 residues. V shed 7 bases and J 4 bases; nucleotides not matched to a gene: 11. Per germline, CDR1 SGDLS and CDR2 YYNGEE. The CDR3 reads CASAAAGGRYNEQFF. The CDR3 coding sequence is TGTGCCAGCGCGGCGGCCGGCGGGAGATACAATGAGCAGTTCTTC.

The J gene is TRBJ2-5, the V gene TRBV2, with D tentatively TRBD1 (5 bases). Germline V gives CDR1 SNHLY, CDR2 FYNNEI. V lost 6 bases and J 4 bases, leaving 6 bases between the germline ends. The CDR3 covers 11 residues. The CDR3 region has the DNA TGTGCCAGCAGACAGGCAGAGACCCAGTACTTC. It specifies CASRQAETQYF.

The V gene is TRBV28, the J gene TRBJ1-1; 7 bases are a match to TRBD1. V was pared by 6 bases and J by 0 bases, with 7 bases of the junction left unmatched. The CDR3 consists of 15 residues. The germline V gene has CDR1 MDHEN and CDR2 SYDVKM. Written as DNA, the CDR3 is TGTGCCAGCAGGAGGACAGGCGCCCTGAACACTGAAGCTTTCTTT. Residues: CASRRTGALNTEAFF.

The chain couples TRBV28 to TRBJ1-1, with D maybe TRBD1 (6 bases). The CDR3 is made up of 12 amino acids. V gave up 6 bases and J gave up 6 bases, with 11 bases separating them. Looked up from germline, CDR1 is MDHEN and CDR2 is SYDVKM. CDR3 sequence (DNA): TGTGCCAGCAGCCCCAGGGGAGCTGAAGCTTTCTTT. This encodes CASSPRGAEAFF. The variable domain in full, with the rest retrieved from reference TRBV28 and TRBJ1-1, is DVKVTQSSRYLVKRTGEKVFLECVQDMDHENMFWYRQDPGLGLRLIYFSYDVKMKEKGDIPEGYSVSREKKERFSLILESASTNQTSMYLCASSPRGAEAFFGQGTRLTVV.

The chain joins TRBV6-1 to TRBJ1-5; tentatively, D is TRBD1 (5 bases). CDR1 MNHNS and CDR2 SASEGT come from the germline V gene. With 4 bases removed from V and 3 bases from J, the gap between germline ends came to 19 bases. The CDR3 sequence is 17 residues long. CDR3 sequence (DNA): TGTGCCAGCAGTGTTCGGTCAGGGAAGCCCAACAATCAGCCCCAGCATTTT. Its protein is CASSVRSGKPNNQPQHF.